This T cell receptor beta chain emerged from a study of neurological immune-mediated disorders. Study-level findings and limits: The greatest degree of TCR clonal expansion was observed in HTLV-1-associated myelopathy, with the lowest in multiple sclerosis, below that of healthy controls.

It was blood bank volunteers in Maryland, USA who made up the healthy controls. Using its own MiXCR run on the 5' RACE reads, TCRdb lists one record per CDR3 protein. Of about 79,000 distinct CDR3 sequences in the sample, approximately 14% were seen once. This clonotype was picked up many times. No antigen is known for it. Input material: PBMCs. The TCR was taken from a woman between 50 and 59 years old in good health.

The CDR3 protein is CASSSQGITDTQYF. In DNA form, the CDR3 reads TGCGCCAGCAGCTCTCAGGGGATCACAGATACGCAGTATTTT. The chain couples TRBV5-1 to TRBJ2-3; D may be TRBD1 (6 bases). The CDR3 loop spans 14 amino acids. The germline V and J ends were trimmed by 3 bases and 2 bases, with 10 bases remaining between them. Per germline, CDR1 SGHRS and CDR2 YFSETQ.